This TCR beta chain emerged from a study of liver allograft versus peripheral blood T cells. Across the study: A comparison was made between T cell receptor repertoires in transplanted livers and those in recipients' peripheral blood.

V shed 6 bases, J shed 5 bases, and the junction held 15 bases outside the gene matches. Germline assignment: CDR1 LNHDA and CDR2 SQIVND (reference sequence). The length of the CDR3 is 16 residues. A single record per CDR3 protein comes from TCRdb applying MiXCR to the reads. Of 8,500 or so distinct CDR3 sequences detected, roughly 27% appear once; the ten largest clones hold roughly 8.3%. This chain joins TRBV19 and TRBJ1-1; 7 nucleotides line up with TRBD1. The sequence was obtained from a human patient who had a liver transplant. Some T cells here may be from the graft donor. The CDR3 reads CASSTQGTVRITEAFF. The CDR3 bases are TGTGCCAGTAGCACCCAGGGGACAGTACGAATAACTGAAGCTTTCTTT.